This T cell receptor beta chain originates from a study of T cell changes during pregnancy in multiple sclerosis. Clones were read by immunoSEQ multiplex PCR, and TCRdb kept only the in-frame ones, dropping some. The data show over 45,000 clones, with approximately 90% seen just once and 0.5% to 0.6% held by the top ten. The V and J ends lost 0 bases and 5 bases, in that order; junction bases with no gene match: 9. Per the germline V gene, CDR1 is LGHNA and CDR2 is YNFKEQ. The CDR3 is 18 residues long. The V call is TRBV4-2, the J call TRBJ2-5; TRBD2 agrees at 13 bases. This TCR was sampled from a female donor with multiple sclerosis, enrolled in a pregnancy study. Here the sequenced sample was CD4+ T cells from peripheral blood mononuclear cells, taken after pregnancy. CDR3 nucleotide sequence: TGTGCCAGCAGCCAAGAAATGGGGACTAGCGGGAAATCTGAGACCCAGTACTTC. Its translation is CASSQEMGTSGKSETQYF.